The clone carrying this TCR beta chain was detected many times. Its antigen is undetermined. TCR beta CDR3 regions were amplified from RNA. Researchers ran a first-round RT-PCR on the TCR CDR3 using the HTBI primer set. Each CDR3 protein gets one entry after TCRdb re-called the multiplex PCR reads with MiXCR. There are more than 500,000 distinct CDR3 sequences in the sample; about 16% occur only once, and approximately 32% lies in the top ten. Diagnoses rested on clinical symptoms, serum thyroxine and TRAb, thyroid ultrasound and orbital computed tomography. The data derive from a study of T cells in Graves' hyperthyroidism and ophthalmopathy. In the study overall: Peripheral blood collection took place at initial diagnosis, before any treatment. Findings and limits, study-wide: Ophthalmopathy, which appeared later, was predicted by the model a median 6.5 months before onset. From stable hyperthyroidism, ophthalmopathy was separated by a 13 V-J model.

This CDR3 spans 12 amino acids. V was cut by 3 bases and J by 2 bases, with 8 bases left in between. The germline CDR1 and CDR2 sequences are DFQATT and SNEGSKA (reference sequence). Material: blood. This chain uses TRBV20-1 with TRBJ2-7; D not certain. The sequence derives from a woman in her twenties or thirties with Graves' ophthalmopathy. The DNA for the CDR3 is TGCAGTGCTAGTAGCACCCCCTACGAGCAGTACTTC. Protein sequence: CSASSTPYEQYF.